Below, 30 T cell receptor beta chains from the same sample are listed, as sequenced in a study of tumor and adjacent non-tumor tissue in lung cancer (dated by TCRdb to 2016 to 2019). The protocol used for the library was multiplex PCR. The listed sequencing device is Illumina HiSeq 2500. TCRbeta libraries were built by three rounds of nested PCR using primers (Table S4), following protocols modified from ARM-PCR. TCRdb ran its own pipeline on the public reads, namely fastp trimming at Q25 and MiXCR clone calling, and kept in-frame beta chains. Each entry is one CDR3 protein sequence, shown with its most common DNA and genes. Across this sample there are about 110,000 distinct CDR3 sequences, with about 80% seen only once. In total, the top ten clones hold 20% to 25% of the sample. RNA was isolated from bulk, unsorted tissue, and RNA quality was assessed with a NanoDrop ND-1000 and an Agilent 2100.

Input material: lung tumor tissue. The receptors shown here come from a man aged 65 to 79 with non-small cell lung cancer.

On this clonotype itself: Compared with germline, one end of the junction differs, possibly owing to a read error. The chain employs TRBV6-2 or TRBV6-3 and TRBJ1-1, with D perhaps matching TRBD1 (5 bases). The CDR3 has 14 amino acids. Germline assignment: CDR1 MNHEY and CDR2 SVGEGT. CDR3 protein: CASSSIGGVTEAFF. Here the CDR3 DNA reads TGTGCCAGTAGTTCGATCGGAGGGGTCACTGAAGCTTTCTTT.

The CDR3 region has the DNA TGTGCCGTCCAAATACAGGGACAGAGAGTAGACTACACCTTC. Translated: CAVQIQGQRVDYTF. V gene TRBV6-1 combines with J gene TRBJ1-2, with 7 bases identical to TRBD1. Germline CDR1 and CDR2: MNHNS and SASEGT. V lost 11 bases, J lost 10 bases, and 19 bases stayed unmatched. CDR3 length equals 14 residues.

Turning to this clonotype: Mismatch with germline at one junction end may stem from a read error. The V gene is TRBV12-3 or TRBV12-4, the J gene TRBJ2-5; 7 nucleotides agree with TRBD1. The CDR3 extends over 13 amino acids. In nucleotides, the CDR3 is TGTGTCAGCAGCCGGGACAGACAAGAGATCCAGTACTTC. Translating it yields CVSSRDRQEIQYF.

On this clonotype itself: One end of the junction varies from germline; a read error may be responsible. The chain links TRBV7-9 to TRBJ1-1; no definite D call. CDR3 size: 13 residues. The germline CDR1 and CDR2 sequences are SEHNR and FQNEAQ (reference sequence). The CDR3 DNA is TGTACCAGCAGCCTAGCCTGTGACACTGAAGCTTTCTTT. Translated: CTSSLACDTEAFF.

J is TRBJ2-2 and V is TRBV10-1, with D unclear. The CDR3 is 17 residues long. Germline lookup yields CDR1 WNHNN and CDR2 SYGVQD (reference sequence). V was shortened by 3 bases and J by 2 bases, with 16 bases between the two germline ends. The CDR3 region is CASSDGSGIINTGELFF. CDR3 nucleotide sequence: TGCGCCAGCAGTGACGGCAGTGGGATCATAAACACCGGGGAGCTGTTTTTT.

A word on this clonotype: Relative to the germline gene, one junction end is altered; a read error may explain this. The CDR3: CSVEEYVQGHTNFDYTF. In nucleotides, the CDR3 is TGCAGCGTTGAAGAGTACGTTCAGGGCCATACTAACTTTGACTACACATTC. The J gene is TRBJ1-2, the V gene TRBV29-1, with TRBD1 as a possible D gene (5 bases). The CDR3 covers 17 residues. CDR1 is SQVTM, CDR2 ANQGSEA, per germline.

The chain links TRBV12-3 or TRBV12-4 to TRBJ1-3; D is unclear. V lost 11 bases to trimming and J lost 5 bases, with 19 bases between them. CDR3 size: 14 residues. CDR3 protein: CAGCLFDFRNTIYF. CDR3 DNA: TGTGCCGGCTGTTTATTTGACTTTCGAAACACCATATATTTT.

With regard to this clonotype: One end of the junction fails to match germline, which may point to a read error. J is TRBJ2-7 and V is TRBV4-1; 8 nucleotides match TRBD2. The germline V gene encodes CDR1 MGHRA and CDR2 YSYEKL. This CDR3 spans 16 amino acids. CDR3 residues: CASSRTRAGERDEQYF. The CDR3 DNA is TGCGCCAGCAGCCGGACACGAGCGGGAGAGCGGGACGAACAGTACTTC.

The J gene is TRBJ1-2, the V gene TRBV29-1; D is ambiguous. The CDR3 has 13 residues. Germline V gives CDR1 SQVTM, CDR2 ANQGSEA. CDR3 in DNA: TGCAACGTCATCCAGACGGGAGCCTATGGCTACACCTTC. As protein: CNVIQTGAYGYTF.

This clonotype was counted once. Compared with germline, one end of the junction differs, possibly owing to a read error. The genes are TRBV11-2 and TRBJ1-6; D not resolved. The CDR3 length is 15 residues. Germline V lookup: CDR1 SGHAT, CDR2 FQNNGV. The CDR3 region is CASSSQSSYNSPFHF. In nucleotides, the CDR3 is TGTGCTAGCAGTTCCCAAAGCTCTTATAATTCACCCTTCCACTTT. Full variable domain (rest looked up from reference TRBV11-2 and TRBJ1-6): EAGVAQSPRYKIIEKRQSVAFWCNPISGHATLYWYQQILGQGPKLLIQFQNNGVVDDSQLPKDRFSAERLKGVDSTLKIQPAKLEDSAVYLCASSSQSSYNSPFHFGNGTRLTVT.

This clonotype was counted once. With a much larger clone just one base away, this may be a read error. V and J are TRBV28 and TRBJ1-3; 7 nucleotides align to TRBD1. Germline V CDR1 and CDR2: MDHEN, SYDVKM. V was clipped by 7 bases and J by 6 bases; unmatched bases: 9. The CDR3 is made up of 14 amino acids. The CDR3 sequence is CASIGGGGSNTIYF. The CDR3 region has the DNA TGTGCCAGCATAGGAGGGGGCGGGTCAAACACCATATATTTT.

As for this clonotype: Relative to the germline gene, one junction end is altered; a read error may explain this. The chain couples TRBV7-3 to TRBJ2-1; D call uncertain. Germline V lookup: CDR1 SGHTA, CDR2 FQGTGA. The CDR3 sequence is 14 residues long. The CDR3 DNA reads as TGTGCTAGCAGCCCAGGAGTGCGTCACAATGAGCAGTTCTTC. Its protein is CASSPGVRHNEQFF.

Points on this clonotype: One junction end does not reproduce the germline sequence, and a read error may be involved. The chain uses TRBV5-6 and TRBJ2-6, with D perhaps TRBD1 or TRBD2 (7 bases each). There are 18 residues in the CDR3. Germline loops: CDR1 SGHDT, CDR2 YYEEEE. The CDR3, as DNA: TGTCCCAGTAGCGCAAGACAGGGAGGGACCTCTGGGGCCAACGTTCTGACTTTC. This gives the protein CPSSARQGGTSGANVLTF.

Note on this clonotype: The junction differs from germline at one of its ends, possibly a read error. CDR3 amino acids: CISSSQGNQRQHF. The CDR3, as DNA: TGTATCAGCAGTTCTCAGGGCAATCAGCGCCAGCATTTT. The chain carries TRBV6-2 or TRBV6-3 and TRBJ1-5; tentatively, D is TRBD1 (5 bases). The CDR3 is made up of 13 amino acids. Germline loops: CDR1 MNHEY, CDR2 SVGEGT.

The chain couples TRBV6-2 or TRBV6-3 to TRBJ2-5; the D gene is possibly TRBD2 (5 bases). This CDR3 region has 20 residues. V lost 2 bases and J lost 3, with 28 bases in between. Per the germline V gene, CDR1 is MNHEY and CDR2 is SVGEGT. The CDR3 loop reads CASSYIRLAGSEPKKETQYF. For the CDR3, the DNA is TGTGCCAGCAGTTACATCAGGCTAGCAGGATCCGAACCCAAAAAAGAGACCCAGTACTTC.

A single count supports this clonotype. The chain employs TRBV11-1 and TRBJ2-5; the D gene is possibly TRBD2 (6 bases). CDR1 is SGHAT, CDR2 FQDESV, per germline (reference sequence). V lost 1 base to trimming and J lost 9 bases, with 12 bases between them. CDR3 length: 13 residues. CDR3 residues: CASSLVRRGSQYF. For the CDR3, the DNA is TGTGCCAGCAGCTTAGTACGGAGGGGATCCCAGTACTTC. Using reference TRBV11-1 and TRBJ2-5 for the parts outside the CDR3, the full variable domain is EAEVAQSPRYKITEKSQAVAFWCDPISGHATLYWYRQILGQGPELLVQFQDESVVDDSQLPKDRFSAERLKGVDSTLKIQPAELGDSAMYLCASSLVRRGSQYFGPGTRLLVL.

Notes on this clonotype: The junction departs from the called germline gene at one end, perhaps through a read error. The J gene is TRBJ1-2, the V gene TRBV20-1; D gene uncertain. CDR3 length: 10 amino acids. Per the germline V gene, CDR1 is DFQATT and CDR2 is SNEGSKA (reference sequence). The CDR3 DNA reads as TGCAGTACTAAAGGACGTGGCTACACTTTC. Its translation: CSTKGRGYTF.

The table lists this clonotype with a count of one. The germline gene is not matched at one end of the junction; a read error may be the cause. The rearrangement links TRBV5-1 to TRBJ2-3; TRBD2 is a possible D gene (5 bases). CDR3 length: 15 residues. Germline V gene sequence: CDR1 SGHRS, CDR2 YFSETQ. CDR3 DNA sequence: TGCGCCTGTAGTCACGGGAACCCCATGAAGGATACGCAATATTTT. It encodes CACSHGNPMKDTQYF.

At least ten counts were recorded for this clonotype. The chain links TRBV6-2 or TRBV6-3 to TRBJ1-5, with 7 bases that match TRBD1. V was clipped by 3 bases and J by 1 base; unmatched bases: 3. The germline gives CDR1 MNHEY, CDR2 SVGEGT. CDR3 length: 15 amino acids. The CDR3 DNA reads TGTGCCAGCAGTTATCTGGACAGGAGCAATCAGCCCCAGCATTTT. As protein: CASSYLDRSNQPQHF.

Written as DNA, the CDR3 is TGCGGCTTTGAGGGGACCGGGGAGCTGTTTTTT. Protein: CGFEGTGELFF. The chain has TRBV29-1 and TRBJ2-2; D assignment may be TRBD1 or TRBD2 (5 bases each). Germline lookup yields CDR1 SQVTM and CDR2 ANQGSEA. This CDR3 has 11 amino acids.

Turning to this clonotype: The junction departs from the called germline gene at one end, perhaps through a read error. The rearrangement links TRBV10-3 to TRBJ2-1; 9 bases are shared with TRBD2. The length of the CDR3 is 18 residues. Germline CDR1 reads ENHRY; CDR2 reads SYGVKD. The CDR3: CAISSNSSRGGIYNEQIF. CDR3 sequence (DNA): TGTGCCATCAGTTCCAATTCCTCGCGGGGGGGAATCTACAATGAACAGATCTTC.

This chain uses TRBV11-2 with TRBJ2-2; possible D gene TRBD2, 7 bases. Trimming pared 4 bases from V and 16 bases from J, leaving 25 bases between. This CDR3 has 15 amino acids. Germline V gene data show CDR1 as SGHAT and CDR2 as FQNNGV. Here the CDR3 reads CASSWGGGPTGDTFF. As DNA, the CDR3 is TGTGCCAGCAGCTGGGGGGGGGGACCCACCGGGGACACGTTTTTT.

This clonotype was counted once. The germline gene is not matched at one end of the junction; a read error may be the cause. CDR3 sequence (DNA): TGTGCCATCAGCTATGAGAGCAATCAACCCCAGCATTTT. It translates to CAISYESNQPQHF. The chain employs TRBV7-9 and TRBJ1-5; D not resolved. CDR1 SEHNR and CDR2 FQNEAQ come from the germline V gene (reference sequence). The CDR3 is 13 amino acids. Combining the CDR3 with reference TRBV7-9 and TRBJ1-5 gives the whole variable domain DTGVSQNPRHKITKRGQNVTFRCDPISEHNRLYWYRQTLGQGPEFLTYFQNEAQLEKSRLLSDRFSAERPKGSFSTLEIQRTEQGDSAMYLCAISYESNQPQHFGDGTRLSIL.

Concerning this clonotype: At one of its ends the junction is not consistent with the germline gene, which may arise from a read error. The CDR3 nucleotides read TGTGCCTGCAGACCAAGCCCAGGGGGAGCAGGTGAAGCATTCTTT. This encodes CACRPSPGGAGEAFF. V and J are TRBV6-1 and TRBJ1-1; 7 nucleotides agree with TRBD1. CDR3 length: 15 residues. Looked up from germline, CDR1 is MNHNS and CDR2 is SASEGT.

The chain uses TRBV6-5 and TRBJ2-1, with a possible D match to TRBD1 (5 bases). CDR3 length: 16 amino acids. V was clipped by 2 bases and J by 5 bases, with 16 bases between them. Per the germline V gene, CDR1 is MNHEY and CDR2 is SVGAGI. The CDR3 nucleotides are TGTGCCAGCAGTTACAGTGTAGGGGATTACCACAATGAGCAGTTCTTC. This encodes CASSYSVGDYHNEQFF.

About this clonotype itself: A read error may produce the germline difference seen at one junction end. The CDR3: CTSRPPGLGAREQFF. CDR3 in DNA: TGTACCAGCAGGCCTCCGGGACTGGGGGCGCGGGAGCAGTTCTTC. J is TRBJ2-1 and V is TRBV28; D could derive from TRBD1 or TRBD2 (6 bases each). The CDR3 is made up of 15 amino acids. Germline values: CDR1 MDHEN, CDR2 SYDVKM. Variable domain in full (rest from reference TRBV28 and TRBJ2-1): DVKVTQSSRYLVKRTGEKVFLECVQDMDHENMFWYRQDPGLGLRLIYFSYDVKMKEKGDIPEGYSVSREKKERFSLILESASTNQTSMYLCTSRPPGLGAREQFFGPGTRLTVL.

For this clonotype: Without the conserved terminal phenylalanine or tryptophan, this CDR3 likely stems from a read error. The chain combines TRBV7-8 with TRBJ2-7; 7 nucleotides align to TRBD1. The CDR3 contains 15 residues. V trimming: 5 bases; J trimming: 3 bases; junction bases outside the gene matches: 10. Germline V gene sequence: CDR1 SGHVS, CDR2 FQNEAQ. The CDR3 sequence is CASSLQGQTDYEQYI. DNA of the CDR3: TGTGCCAGCAGCCTCCAGGGACAGACAGACTACGAGCAGTACATC.

About this clonotype: One end of the junction is discordant with germline, which a read error may explain. V is TRBV5-4 and J is TRBJ2-1; D is perhaps TRBD1 (6 bases). The CDR3 loop spans 15 amino acids. Germline V gene data show CDR1 as SGHNT and CDR2 as YYREEE (reference sequence). In nucleotides, the CDR3 is TGTGCCAGCGGCTTTGGGGGCAGGGTGGAGTGTGAGCAGTTCTTC. Its protein product is CASGFGGRVECEQFF.

The V gene is TRBV6-5, the J gene TRBJ1-1; no reliable D call. The CDR3 has 14 amino acids. V lost 0 bases and J lost 5, with 10 bases in between. CDR1 is MNHEY, CDR2 SVGAGI, per germline. The CDR3 region is CASSYSWRSTEAFF. The CDR3 DNA follows: TGTGCCAGCAGTTACTCCTGGCGAAGTACTGAAGCTTTCTTT.

Remarks on this clonotype: The junction does not match germline at one end; this may be a read error. The chain uses TRBV12-3 or TRBV12-4 and TRBJ2-7; maybe TRBD2 (5 bases). The CDR3 is made up of 14 amino acids. CDR3 nucleotides: TGTGCCAGTAGTTTATCTGGGAGTCGGTACAAGCAGTACTTC. Its protein product is CASSLSGSRYKQYF.